The entry that follows covers one TCR beta chain sequence. Combining a sample-barcoded 5' primer with a J-beta primer mix, a second PCR ran for roughly 7 to 12 cycles. Each CDR3 protein is one row after TCRdb ran MiXCR on the 5' RACE reads. Of roughly 800,000 distinct CDR3 sequences listed, roughly 60% were seen once; the top ten hold approximately 21%. The sample originates from a study of blood T cells in healthy people across ages. The sample taken for sequencing was blood. This receptor was taken from a man in his thirties or forties in good health.

Written as DNA, the CDR3 is TGTGCCAGCACACCACTAGCGGGGGCAGAGACCCAGTACTTC. As protein: CASTPLAGAETQYF. This rearrangement joins TRBV7-9 to TRBJ2-5, with TRBD2 identical over 11 bases. CDR3 length: 14 residues. The V gene end was trimmed by 7 bases and the J gene end by 4 bases; junction bases not matched to a gene: 5. Germline values: CDR1 SEHNR, CDR2 FQNEAQ (reference sequence).